Detailed here is one T cell receptor (beta chain). The data belong to a study of blood T cell repertoires in COVID-19. Turning to the study itself: Samples taken during acute and convalescent COVID-19 were collected in the United States, Italy and Spain.

Original handling: Reference gene primers were amplified, and this amplification served to estimate nucleated cell counts. Profiling relied on immunoSEQ multiplex PCR, and the TCRdb table lists in-frame clones only, not all of them. The V and J calls and clone size were taken over from that table, and D and trimming were inferred from the DNA. The sample shows approximately 350,000 clones, around 88% of them seen only once. CDR1 is SQVTM, CDR2 ANQGSEA, per germline. Trimming at V came to 1 base and at J to 3 bases, leaving 3 bases not matched to a gene. CDR3 size: 16 residues. This sequence was found in a woman aged 60-75 years with COVID-19, enrolled during active disease. Sequenced input: peripheral blood. The genes are TRBV29-1 and TRBJ2-2, with 12 bases that match TRBD2. CDR3 in amino acids: CSVEVLAGGDTGELFF. For the CDR3, the DNA is TGCAGCGTTGAAGTACTAGCGGGGGGAGACACCGGGGAGCTGTTTTTT.